This T cell receptor beta chain was captured by sequencing in a study of shared clonotypes between healthy human individuals. Regarding the study as a whole: An effect of sequencing depth on clonotype sharing among donors was expected. The sampled material consisted only of blood, and tissue repertoires are likely to differ.

About this clone itself: Its antigen remains unidentified.

The germline V gene encodes CDR1 SGHVS and CDR2 FQNEAQ. The CDR3 sequence is 15 residues long. Trimming cost V 5 bases and J 0 bases, with 14 bases left between them. Only Caucasian adults living in Nashville, Tennessee made up the donor group. The table came from immunoSEQ multiplex PCR; TCRdb's copy has only in-frame clones and leaves some out. The table records 400,000 to 500,000 clones, 75% to 85% of them present only once. This clonotype was obtained from a woman aged 35 to 49 in good health. Some clones in this sample may be carry-over from other donors' samples. The material sequenced was PBMCs. The rearrangement uses TRBV7-8 and TRBJ2-7; TRBD2 might be the D (6 bases). The CDR3 is CASSRQLSGSYEQYF. DNA for the CDR3: TGTGCCAGCAGCCGACAGCTTAGCGGCTCCTACGAGCAGTACTTC.